This T cell receptor (beta chain) is drawn from a study of shared T cell receptors in the human thymus. Germline V gene data show CDR1 as MGHRA and CDR2 as YSYEKL. J gave up 3 bases and V 0 bases, and 18 bases lay outside the gene matches. This CDR3 contains 21 residues. Measured with immunoSEQ multiplex PCR; TCRdb has only the in-frame clones, and not every one. The data contain approximately 660,000 clones, roughly 90% of them singletons. The data were also submitted as part of a second study, on human thymus T cells. This second study notes: Thymus was obtained from resections taken during corrective heart surgery. It looked as if thymic and blood repertoires used V and J genes in a biased way. Thymic repertoires overlap heavily among unrelated individuals, related research has reported.

The sample consisted of thymocytes. The clonotype originates from a boy less than two years old with a congenital heart defect. The chain combines TRBV4-1 with TRBJ2-1; TRBD2 agrees at 9 bases. Written as DNA, the CDR3 is TGCGCCAGCAGCCAAGAAGGGGGCAGCGGGAGGCCCGGAGACTTCTACAATGAGCAGTTCTTC. This gives the protein CASSQEGGSGRPGDFYNEQFF.